This T cell receptor (beta chain) was captured in a study of early T cells in non-severe SARS-CoV-2 infection. Regarding the study as a whole: There was a bias toward anti-spike CD8 responses in VDJdb matching, which missed private and CD4 specificities.

The trim removed 6 bases at V and 4 bases at J, leaving 4 bases unmatched. Germline lookup yields CDR1 DFQATT and CDR2 SNEGSKA (reference sequence). The CDR3 is made up of 14 amino acids. TCRdb redid the calling of the 5' RACE reads with MiXCR, one entry per CDR3 protein. The sample includes 30,000 to 40,000 distinct CDR3 sequences, around 4.6% seen only once; the top ten take about a sixth. This clonotype was recorded many times. Its antigen is unknown. The sequencing input was whole blood. The V call is TRBV20-1, the J call TRBJ2-3; TRBD2 aligns across 13 bases. The TCR comes from an adult who was a healthcare worker with PCR-confirmed SARS-CoV-2 infection or an uninfected control (not recorded which). CDR3: CSARLAGGSDTQYF. CDR3 sequence (DNA): TGCAGTGCCCGACTAGCGGGGGGATCAGATACGCAGTATTTT.